The T cell receptor (beta chain) described here comes from a study of blood T cell repertoires in COVID-19 (dated by TCRdb to the early 2020s). Regarding the complete study: Samples from collaborators originated in the United States, Italy and Spain and spanned both the acute and convalescent phases of COVID-19. The sample metadata nearly always contained a de-identified subject ID, COVID-19 status, age in years and sex. The material from the prospective study consisted of cDNA or gDNA derived from T cells, B-cell-depleted T cells, or PBMCs. The samples were drawn from the first 160 participants of the ongoing ImmuneRACE study and from some 1,300 subjects provided by 6 global collaborators. The repertoires were released in a freely available public database meant as a resource for research on the immune response to SARS-CoV-2. Subjects who had been exposed to COVID-19, were actively infected with it, or had recovered from it provided the deeply sampled blood TCRbeta repertoires that made up the dataset. Where available, HLA class I and class II types were obtained from metadata supplied by the sample provider rather than from assay-based typing. The paper's findings and limits, for the study overall: The quantity of clinical and demographic metadata differed by source and by participant and was supplied without curation.

TCRbeta CDR3 regions were amplified from genomic DNA by means of the immunoSEQ Assay, a bias-controlled multiplex PCR. The original methods were these. Nucleated cell counts per sample were estimated from amplification of reference gene primers within the assay. Sequence reads were collapsed and filtered to measure the absolute abundance of every unique TCRbeta CDR3 rearrangement. Productive Simpson clonality was computed per sample as the square root of Simpson's diversity index over productive rearrangements. TCRdb took over this immuneACCESS table, retaining in-frame rearrangements with V and J assigned. Such tables are incomplete; in checked studies, under half of the missing clones stem from an unresolved V gene, and the remainder is unexplained. V, J and clone size reflect that table, while D and trimming were determined from the DNA. A total of 150,000 to 200,000 clones appear in this sample, around four fifths of them only once. About 4.8% of the sample is in the top ten clones.

A single count supports this clone. This clone's antigen is unknown. Nothing much larger sits one base from this clone, and base qualities are not available. The collaborating institutions used their own protocols to collect whole blood in K2EDTA tubes. For TCRbeta analysis, collaborators shipped samples in one of three forms: frozen whole blood, isolated PBMCs, or DNA extracted from either of those sample types. V gives up 3 bases and J gives up 2 bases, and the segment between their germline ends measures 5 bases. The cysteine opens and the phenylalanine closes a CDR3 of 12 amino acids. Just the 36-base CDR3 DNA is kept, in frame starting at base 1. As encoded in the germline V gene, CDR1 is SGDLS while CDR2 is YYNGEE.

The V and J genes are TRBV9 and TRBJ2-5; the D gene lacks a confident call. This clonotype was sampled from a woman aged 30 to 39 with acute or convalescent COVID-19. Sequenced: peripheral blood. The CDR3 in this case is CASSEQQETQYF. At the DNA level, the sequence is TGTGCCAGCAGCGAGCAACAAGAGACCCAGTACTTC.